One and the same sample provided the 17 T cell receptor beta chains below, sequenced in a study of CD8 T cells in Susac syndrome (dated by TCRdb to between 2018 and 2021). Receptors were amplified or captured by the immunoSEQ multiplex PCR assay. RNA was extracted using the RNeasy kit, and about 0.45 to 1 ug of the RNA was reverse transcribed with random hexamers. The public reads were reanalyzed by TCRdb: fastp trimming at Q25, MiXCR alignment, in-frame beta chains only. Each entry merges the rows of one CDR3 protein and shows their most common DNA and genes. For this sample the table gives roughly 140,000 distinct CDR3 sequences, of which 94% were detected only once. Clones ranked in the top ten supply approximately 0.25% of the sample. Sequenced: CD8+ T cells from PBMCs. All receptors derive from a human donor in good health.

Here the CDR3 reads CATSGSPGDDTQYF. The DNA for the CDR3 is TGTGCCACCAGCGGTAGCCCGGGTGACGATACGCAGTATTTT. The chain uses TRBV15 and TRBJ2-3, with D unresolved. Germline CDR1 reads LNHNV; CDR2 reads YYDKDF (reference sequence). Trimming took off 5 bases at V and 6 bases at J, with 15 bases between the two ends. This CDR3 is built from 14 residues.

The chain carries TRBV13 and TRBJ2-1; D unresolved. CDR1 is PRHDT and CDR2 is FYEKMQ in the germline V gene (reference sequence). The CDR3 is made up of 12 amino acids. Trimming left V 5 bases short and J 5 bases short, with 7 bases between. The CDR3 bases are TGTGCCAGCAGCAACCTAGACAATGAGCAGTTCTTC. Encoded protein: CASSNLDNEQFF.

The rearrangement uses TRBV27 and TRBJ1-5; 7 nucleotides line up with TRBD1. This CDR3 has 14 residues. V lost 6 bases, J lost 5 bases, and 7 bases stayed unmatched. CDR1 MNHEY and CDR2 SMNVEV come from the germline V gene (reference sequence). Here the CDR3 DNA reads TGTGCCAGCAGGAGAGGGGGCCGGGATCAGCCCCAGCATTTT. This gives the protein CASRRGGRDQPQHF.

J is TRBJ1-1 and V is TRBV7-6, with TRBD1 as a possible D gene (5 bases). This CDR3 comprises 16 residues. Germline CDR1 is SGHVS and CDR2 is FNYEAQ. V lost 2 bases and J lost 8, with 21 bases in between. Written as DNA, the CDR3 is TGTGCCAGCAGCTTAACACCCACCTTACGATGGGACGAAGCTTTCTTT. It encodes CASSLTPTLRWDEAFF. Supplemented by reference TRBV7-6 and TRBJ1-1, the full variable domain reads GAGVSQSPRYKVTKRGQDVALRCDPISGHVSLYWYRQALGQGPEFLTYFNYEAQQDKSGLPNDRFSAERPEGSISTLTIQRTEQRDSAMYRCASSLTPTLRWDEAFFGQGTRLTVV.

The rearrangement uses TRBV27 and TRBJ2-7; TRBD2 matches at 14 bases. The CDR3 loop spans 16 amino acids. In germline, CDR1 is MNHEY, CDR2 SMNVEV (reference sequence). V lost 5 bases, J lost 6 bases, and 9 bases stayed unmatched. The CDR3 loop is CASSLKPGLAGVEQYF. CDR3 DNA sequence: TGTGCCAGCAGTCTAAAGCCGGGACTAGCGGGAGTCGAGCAGTACTTC.

The chain has TRBV3-1 and TRBJ2-1; 9 nucleotides align to TRBD2. The CDR3 runs to 16 residues. V shed 2 bases and J 5 bases; nucleotides not matched to a gene: 7. The germline V gene encodes CDR1 LGHDT and CDR2 YNNKEL (reference sequence). The CDR3 DNA reads TGTGCCAGCAGCCAATTCGGGACTAGCCGACACAATGAGCAGTTCTTC. Translation gives CASSQFGTSRHNEQFF.

The chain carries TRBV30 and TRBJ2-7, with D uncertain. There are 14 residues in the CDR3. Trimming left V 3 bases short and J 7 bases short, with 19 bases between. The germline CDR1 and CDR2 sequences are GTSNPN and SVGIG (reference sequence). CDR3 sequence reads: CAWRDERHDPEQYF. The CDR3 DNA reads as TGTGCCTGGAGGGACGAAAGACATGATCCTGAGCAGTACTTC.

The chain is built from TRBV9 and TRBJ1-2, with TRBD1 matching 7 bases. The J segment lost 12 bases and the V segment lost 0 bases, leaving 5 bases of the junction unmatched. The CDR3 is made up of 12 amino acids. Germline CDR1 reads SGDLS; CDR2 reads YYNGEE. The CDR3 reads CASSVDEGAHTF. The CDR3 DNA sequence: TGTGCCAGCAGCGTAGACGAGGGGGCCCACACCTTC.

The genes are TRBV7-9 and TRBJ1-1, with a tentative D call TRBD1 (6 bases). V was trimmed by 4 bases and J by 6 bases, leaving 18 bases between them. The CDR3 is made up of 15 amino acids. Germline loops: CDR1 SEHNR, CDR2 FQNEAQ (reference sequence). The CDR3 loop is CASSSVGGRLPEAFF. Here the CDR3 DNA reads TGTGCCAGCAGCTCGGTGGGGGGCAGGTTGCCTGAAGCTTTCTTT. The variable domain in full, with the rest retrieved from reference TRBV7-9 and TRBJ1-1, is DTGVSQNPRHKITKRGQNVTFRCDPISEHNRLYWYRQTLGQGPEFLTYFQNEAQLEKSRLLSDRFSAERPKGSFSTLEIQRTEQGDSAMYLCASSSVGGRLPEAFFGQGTRLTVV.

This chain joins TRBV20-1 and TRBJ2-7; 7 bases fit TRBD2. Germline values: CDR1 DFQATT, CDR2 SNEGSKA (reference sequence). The CDR3 spans 13 residues. The DNA of the CDR3 is TGCAGGTTCCTTACTAAGGGAGGGCGGGAGCAGTACTTC. Translation gives CRFLTKGGREQYF.

This chain joins TRBV28 and TRBJ2-4; D remains unclear. Germline loops: CDR1 MDHEN, CDR2 SYDVKM. Trimming took 5 bases from V and 0 from J, leaving 11 bases between them. The CDR3 is 15 residues long. The CDR3 DNA sequence: TGTGCCAGCAGTCTCTCTGTGGAAGCCAAAAACATTCAGTACTTC. Translation gives CASSLSVEAKNIQYF.

The gene calls are TRBV30 and TRBJ2-7; D gene ambiguous. Trimming cost V 0 bases and J 4 bases, with 22 bases left between them. There are 17 residues in the CDR3. Per germline, CDR1 GTSNPN and CDR2 SVGIG (reference sequence). This chain's CDR3 is CAWSVFPAPNFEYEQYF. DNA for the CDR3: TGTGCCTGGAGTGTATTCCCAGCACCTAATTTCGAATACGAGCAGTACTTC. Supplemented by reference TRBV30 and TRBJ2-7, the full variable domain reads SQTIHQWPATLVQPVGSPLSLECTVEGTSNPNLYWYRQAAGRGLQLLFYSVGIGQISSEVPQNLSASRPQDRQFILSSKKLLLSDSGFYLCAWSVFPAPNFEYEQYFGPGTRLTVT.

The gene calls are TRBV24-1 and TRBJ2-6, with D possibly TRBD2 on 5 matching bases. V was clipped by 5 bases and J by 1 base, with 14 bases between them. This CDR3 is 17 amino acids long. Germline V lookup: CDR1 KGHDR, CDR2 SFDVKD. The CDR3 DNA follows: TGTGCCACCAGTGGGGGAGTACTTACTTCTGGGGCCAACGTCCTGACTTTC. It yields the protein CATSGGVLTSGANVLTF.

The chain uses TRBV20-1 and TRBJ2-5, with D uncertain. The V gene's germline CDR1 is DFQATT and CDR2 SNEGSKA (reference sequence). The V gene lost 4 bases and the J gene lost 0 bases, with 15 bases spanning the gap. This CDR3 comprises 15 residues. The CDR3 protein is CSAIEPLVYQETQYF. CDR3 in DNA: TGCAGTGCTATCGAGCCGCTTGTGTACCAAGAGACCCAGTACTTC.

The V and J genes are TRBV28 and TRBJ2-7; TRBD2 might be the D (5 bases). Germline-derived CDR1 and CDR2 are MDHEN and SYDVKM. V lost 3 bases and J 2 bases, leaving 14 bases between the germline ends. The CDR3 is 15 residues long. CDR3 amino acids: CASSLALTTTYEQYF. CDR3 DNA: TGTGCCAGCAGTTTGGCCCTGACTACCACCTACGAGCAGTACTTC.

The chain employs TRBV7-8 and TRBJ2-2, with D possibly being TRBD2 (6 bases). Germline V gives CDR1 SGHVS, CDR2 FQNEAQ. The CDR3 spans 13 residues. V was clipped by 6 bases and J by 4 bases, with 9 bases between them. CDR3 DNA sequence: TGTGCCAGCAGTAGCGGTAGCACCGGGGAGCTGTTTTTT. Amino acid sequence: CASSSGSTGELFF.

This clonotype was seen once. The chain has TRBV13 and TRBJ1-2; 7 bases are shared with TRBD1. This CDR3 region has 14 residues. Per the germline V gene, CDR1 is PRHDT and CDR2 is FYEKMQ (reference sequence). V trimming: 5 bases; J trimming: 4 bases; junction bases outside the gene matches: 7. The CDR3 loop is CASSQGEGAYGYTF. The CDR3 nucleotides read TGTGCCAGCAGCCAAGGGGAGGGGGCCTATGGCTACACCTTC.